This TCR beta chain emerged from a study of blood T cell repertoires in COVID-19. Overall study: Sources were T cells, B-cell-depleted T cells, or PBMCs; the material itself was cDNA or gDNA.

The table came from immunoSEQ multiplex PCR; TCRdb's copy has only in-frame clones and leaves some out. The sample consists of about 200,000 clones, about 85% of them appearing once. The CDR3 is made up of 15 amino acids. Per germline, CDR1 SGDLS and CDR2 YYNGEE. Unmatched junction bases numbered 4, after V lost 0 bases and J lost 6 bases. The J gene is TRBJ2-1, the V gene TRBV9; TRBD2 matches at 9 bases. Sequencing was performed on peripheral blood. This TCR was sampled from a man aged 40-49 years with acute or convalescent COVID-19. The CDR3 spells CASSVEGGRANEQFF. CDR3 nucleotides: TGTGCCAGCAGCGTAGAAGGCGGGAGGGCCAATGAGCAGTTCTTC.